This T cell receptor (beta chain) was observed in a study of blood T cell repertoires in COVID-19. Across the study: From the United States, Italy and Spain came samples of acute and convalescent COVID-19.

Profiled with immunoSEQ multiplex PCR; TCRdb holds only in-frame clones, not every one. The sample consists of a few hundred thousand clones, about 90% of them appearing once. Cohorts were determined from participant-reported clinical history. The sequenced sample was PBMCs or T cells enriched from blood (not recorded which). The sequence derives from a woman in her 30s who had recovered from COVID-19.

The CDR3 spells CASSPAIGDRTEAFF. CDR3 nucleotides: TGTGCCAGCTCACCAGCCATCGGGGATAGGACTGAAGCTTTCTTT. The chain uses TRBV18 and TRBJ1-1; no clear D. The CDR3 loop spans 15 amino acids. CDR1 and CDR2 (germline): KGHSH, LQKENI. V was trimmed by 2 bases and J by 5 bases, leaving 15 bases between them.